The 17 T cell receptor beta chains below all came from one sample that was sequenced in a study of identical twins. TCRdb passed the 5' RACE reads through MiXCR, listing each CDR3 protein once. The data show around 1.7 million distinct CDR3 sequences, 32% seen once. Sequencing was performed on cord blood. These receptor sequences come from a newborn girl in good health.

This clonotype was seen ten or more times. Here the CDR3 reads CSVGEPIAYEQYF. Written as DNA, the CDR3 is TGCAGCGTTGGGGAACCAATCGCCTACGAGCAGTACTTC. The chain has TRBV29-1 and TRBJ2-7; D remains unclear. Germline CDR1 reads SQVTM; CDR2 reads ANQGSEA. The germline V and J ends were trimmed by 4 bases and 2 bases, with 12 bases remaining between them. This CDR3 is built from 13 residues.

The CDR3, as DNA: TGCAGTGCTGACGAAGGGGGATCGGGGGAAAAACTGTTTTTT. Protein sequence: CSADEGGSGEKLFF. The J gene is TRBJ1-4, the V gene TRBV20-1, with TRBD1 as a possible D gene (6 bases). V was pared by 5 bases and J by 8 bases, with 18 bases between. In germline, CDR1 is DFQATT, CDR2 SNEGSKA (reference sequence). The CDR3 totals 14 residues.

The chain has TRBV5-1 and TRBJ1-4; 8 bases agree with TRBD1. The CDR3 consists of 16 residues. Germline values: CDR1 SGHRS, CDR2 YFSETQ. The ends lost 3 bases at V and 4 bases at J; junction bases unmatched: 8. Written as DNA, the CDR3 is TGCGCCAGCAGCTGGACCCCGGGACAGGTTAATGAAAAACTGTTTTTT. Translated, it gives CASSWTPGQVNEKLFF.

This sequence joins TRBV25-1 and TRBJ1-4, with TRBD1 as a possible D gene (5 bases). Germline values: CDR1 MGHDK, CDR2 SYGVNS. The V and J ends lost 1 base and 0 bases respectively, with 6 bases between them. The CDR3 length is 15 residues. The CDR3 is CASSEWGATNEKLFF. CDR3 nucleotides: TGTGCCAGCAGTGAATGGGGGGCAACTAATGAAAAACTGTTTTTT.

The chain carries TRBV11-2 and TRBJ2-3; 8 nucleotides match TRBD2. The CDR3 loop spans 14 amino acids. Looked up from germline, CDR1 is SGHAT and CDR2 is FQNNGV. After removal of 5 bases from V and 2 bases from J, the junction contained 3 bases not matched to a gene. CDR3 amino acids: CASSGRGATDTQYF. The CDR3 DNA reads TGTGCCAGCAGCGGGCGGGGGGCCACAGATACGCAGTATTTT.

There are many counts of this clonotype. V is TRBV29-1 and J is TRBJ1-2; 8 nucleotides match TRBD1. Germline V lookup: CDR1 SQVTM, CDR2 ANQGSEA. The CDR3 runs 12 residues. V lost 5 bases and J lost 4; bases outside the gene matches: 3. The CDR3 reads CSVPDRVYGYTF. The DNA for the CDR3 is TGCAGCGTTCCGGACAGGGTCTATGGCTACACCTTC.

The DNA for the CDR3 is TGTGCCAGCAGCTTAGGGGTCGGGGGGACCTATAATTCACCCCTCCACTTT. This gives the protein CASSLGVGGTYNSPLHF. This chain connects TRBV7-2 to TRBJ1-6; perhaps TRBD1 as D (5 bases). V was pared by 1 base and J by 2 bases, with 12 bases between. CDR3 size: 17 residues. The germline gives CDR1 SGHTA, CDR2 FQGNSA.

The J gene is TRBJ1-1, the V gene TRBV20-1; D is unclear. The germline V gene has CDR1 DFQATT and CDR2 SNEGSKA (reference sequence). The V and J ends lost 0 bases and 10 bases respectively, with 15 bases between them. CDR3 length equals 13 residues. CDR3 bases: TGCAGTGCTAGAGACTCGTTGACCTTTCGAGCTTTCTTT. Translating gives CSARDSLTFRAFF.

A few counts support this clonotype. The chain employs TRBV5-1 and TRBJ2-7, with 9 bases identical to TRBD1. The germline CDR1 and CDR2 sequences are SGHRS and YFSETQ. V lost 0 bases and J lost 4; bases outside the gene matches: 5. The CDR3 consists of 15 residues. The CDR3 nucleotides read TGCGCCAGCAGCTTGGTCGCGACAGGGGGTTACGAGCAGTACTTC. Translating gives CASSLVATGGYEQYF.

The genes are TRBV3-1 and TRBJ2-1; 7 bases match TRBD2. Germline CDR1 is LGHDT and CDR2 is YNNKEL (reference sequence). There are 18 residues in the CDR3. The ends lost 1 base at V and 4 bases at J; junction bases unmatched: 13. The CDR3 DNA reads TGTGCCAGCAGCCAAGCGAGAGCGTCGGGGGGACGATACAATGAGCAGTTCTTC. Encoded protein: CASSQARASGGRYNEQFF.

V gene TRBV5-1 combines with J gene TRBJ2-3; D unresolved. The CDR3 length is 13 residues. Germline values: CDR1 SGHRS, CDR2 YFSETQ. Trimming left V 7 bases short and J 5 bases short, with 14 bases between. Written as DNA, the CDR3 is TGCGCCAGCGGACCGAGCCCGGGAGATACGCAGTATTTT. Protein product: CASGPSPGDTQYF.

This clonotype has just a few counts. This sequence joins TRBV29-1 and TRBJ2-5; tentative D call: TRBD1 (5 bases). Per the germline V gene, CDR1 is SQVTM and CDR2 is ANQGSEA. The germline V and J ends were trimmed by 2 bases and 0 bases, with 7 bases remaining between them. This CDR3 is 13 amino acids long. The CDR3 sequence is CSVEWGYQETQYF. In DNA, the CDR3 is TGCAGCGTTGAATGGGGCTACCAAGAGACCCAGTACTTC.

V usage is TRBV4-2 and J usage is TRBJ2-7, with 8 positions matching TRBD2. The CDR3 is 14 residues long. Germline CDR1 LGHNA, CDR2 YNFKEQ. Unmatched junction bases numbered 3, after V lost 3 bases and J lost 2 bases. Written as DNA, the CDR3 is TGTGCCAGCAGCCATGCTAGCGGGCCCTACGAGCAGTACTTC. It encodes CASSHASGPYEQYF.

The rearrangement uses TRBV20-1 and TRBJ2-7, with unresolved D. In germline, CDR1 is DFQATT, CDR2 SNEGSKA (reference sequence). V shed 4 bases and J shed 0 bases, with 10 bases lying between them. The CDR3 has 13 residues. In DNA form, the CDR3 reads TGCAGTGCTACCACCCGATTCTCCTACGAGCAGTACTTC. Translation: CSATTRFSYEQYF.

CDR3 sequence reads: CASSLVPGRELFF. The CDR3 DNA follows: TGTGCCAGCAGCTTAGTTCCAGGCCGGGAGCTGTTTTTT. The V gene is TRBV7-8, the J gene TRBJ2-2; D uncertain. The CDR3 runs to 13 residues. Germline V gene lookup returns CDR1 SGHVS and CDR2 FQNEAQ. V lost 1 base, J lost 9 bases, and 9 bases lay in between.

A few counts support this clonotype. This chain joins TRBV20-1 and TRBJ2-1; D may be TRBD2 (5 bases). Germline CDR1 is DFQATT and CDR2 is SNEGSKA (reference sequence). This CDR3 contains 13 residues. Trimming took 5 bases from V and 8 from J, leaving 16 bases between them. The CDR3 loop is CSAWTFTSYEQFF. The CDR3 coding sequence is TGCAGTGCTTGGACTTTCACTAGTTATGAGCAGTTCTTC.

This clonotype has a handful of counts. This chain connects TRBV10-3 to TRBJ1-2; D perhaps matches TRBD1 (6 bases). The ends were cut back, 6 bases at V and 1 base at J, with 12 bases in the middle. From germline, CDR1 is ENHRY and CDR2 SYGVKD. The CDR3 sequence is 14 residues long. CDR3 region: CAIRNLQGNYGYTF. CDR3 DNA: TGTGCCATCAGGAACCTACAGGGTAACTATGGCTACACCTTC.